The next 21 T cell receptor beta chains were all read from a single sample in a study of blood T cells in healthy people across ages. A sample-barcoded 5' primer and a J-beta primer mix were used in a second PCR of about 6 to 12 cycles. TCRdb re-called the 5' RACE reads with MiXCR, one entry per CDR3 protein. The repertoire consists of 780,000 or so distinct CDR3 sequences, with roughly three fifths occurring once and the leading ten covering 20% to 30%. The sample was blood. The source is a man aged 40-55 years in good health.

The chain couples TRBV11-2 to TRBJ1-2; possible D gene TRBD1, 6 bases. Trimming took off 4 bases at V and 6 bases at J, with 18 bases between the two ends. The length of the CDR3 is 15 residues. Germline V gene data show CDR1 as SGHAT and CDR2 as FQNNGV. The CDR3 reads CASSSLTLRGHGYTF. The DNA of the CDR3 is TGTGCCAGCAGCTCCCTTACCCTCAGGGGCCATGGCTACACCTTC.

The chain links TRBV3-1 to TRBJ2-5, with TRBD2 matching 10 bases. The V gene end was trimmed by 2 bases and the J gene end by 6 bases; junction bases not matched to a gene: 6. The CDR3 has 15 amino acids. CDR1 and CDR2 from the germline V gene are LGHDT and YNNKEL (reference sequence). CDR3 loop: CASSQRSGGAQTQYF. The CDR3 bases are TGTGCCAGCAGCCAAAGGAGCGGGGGGGCCCAGACCCAGTACTTC.

This clonotype was detected ten times or more. The rearrangement joins TRBV20-1 to TRBJ1-5; D remains unclear. Germline loops: CDR1 DFQATT, CDR2 SNEGSKA (reference sequence). V lost 6 bases, J lost 6 bases, and 21 bases lay in between. The CDR3 extends over 15 amino acids. The chain's CDR3 is CSADQDGVASQPQHF. CDR3 bases: TGCAGTGCCGACCAGGACGGTGTAGCAAGTCAGCCCCAGCATTTT.

The chain carries TRBV15 and TRBJ2-2; TRBD1 might be the D (6 bases). CDR3 size: 14 residues. V lost 5 bases to trimming and J lost 1 base, with 8 bases between them. Germline V gene lookup returns CDR1 LNHNV and CDR2 YYDKDF (reference sequence). In DNA form, the CDR3 reads TGTGCCACCAGCGGGGGCAGGAACACCGGGGAGCTGTTTTTT. Residues: CATSGGRNTGELFF.

This chain connects TRBV6-6 to TRBJ2-7, with 10 bases that match TRBD2. Germline CDR1 reads MNHNY; CDR2 reads SVGAGI (reference sequence). J gave up 2 bases and V 4 bases, and 5 bases lay outside the gene matches. The CDR3 contains 15 residues. The CDR3 region has the DNA TGTGCCAGCAGTTTAACTAGCGGGAACGCCTACGAGCAGTACTTC. This sequence encodes CASSLTSGNAYEQYF.

This clonotype was observed a few times. This CDR3 is CSARGWTSGSDTQYF. The CDR3 DNA sequence: TGCAGTGCTAGAGGCTGGACTAGCGGCTCAGATACGCAGTATTTT. This chain connects TRBV20-1 to TRBJ2-3, with 10 positions matching TRBD2. With V trimmed by 1 base and J by 4 bases, 5 bases remained unmatched. Germline V CDR1 and CDR2: DFQATT, SNEGSKA (reference sequence). The CDR3 extends over 15 amino acids.

The chain couples TRBV6-5 to TRBJ2-7, with D possibly matching TRBD1 (6 bases). The CDR3 has 14 amino acids. In germline, CDR1 is MNHEY, CDR2 SVGAGI. With 7 bases removed from V and 0 bases from J, the gap between germline ends came to 13 bases. CDR3 bases: TGTGCCAGCACCCAGGGGCCTTTCTCCTACGAGCAGTACTTC. It specifies CASTQGPFSYEQYF.

The chain couples TRBV10-3 to TRBJ2-7; the match to TRBD2 covers 7 bases. This CDR3 region has 14 residues. CDR1 and CDR2 (germline): ENHRY, SYGVKD. With V trimmed by 5 bases and J by 5 bases, 9 bases remained unmatched. DNA for the CDR3: TGTGCCATCAGTATCTACGGGGGGTATAACGAGCAGTACTTC. Its protein product is CAISIYGGYNEQYF.

This clonotype showed up just a few times. The rearrangement joins TRBV4-3 to TRBJ2-3, with TRBD2 matching over 9 bases. J lost 4 bases, V lost 3 bases, and 5 bases had no gene match. CDR1 and CDR2 (germline): LGHNA, YSLEER. There are 15 residues in the CDR3. The CDR3 DNA is TGCGCCAGCAGCCAGGCACTAGCGGGTTCAGATACGCAGTATTTT. Protein product: CASSQALAGSDTQYF.

The J gene is TRBJ1-2, the V gene TRBV4-3, with D hard to call. This CDR3 region has 15 residues. V lost 0 bases, J lost 11 bases, and 19 bases lay in between. The V gene's germline CDR1 is LGHNA and CDR2 YSLEER. This chain's CDR3 is CASSQDLSYWGLYTF. The CDR3 DNA reads TGCGCCAGCAGCCAAGATCTTTCATATTGGGGTTTATACACCTTC.

The genes are TRBV7-3 and TRBJ2-2, with TRBD2 identical over 7 bases. Germline V CDR1 and CDR2: SGHTA, FQGTGA. Germline trimming cut 7 bases from V and 2 bases from J; bases unmatched to any gene: 10. The CDR3 loop spans 16 amino acids. The CDR3 DNA follows: TGTGCCAGCAACCTCGGGGGGAGCGCAAACACCGGGGAGCTGTTTTTT. Protein product: CASNLGGSANTGELFF.

This clonotype has more than one count but fewer than ten. The V gene is TRBV7-3, the J gene TRBJ2-1, with a tentative D call TRBD1 (5 bases). There are 15 residues in the CDR3. The ends were cut back, 5 bases at V and 2 bases at J, with 13 bases in the middle. Germline values: CDR1 SGHTA, CDR2 FQGTGA. CDR3 residues: CASSEVAGTYNEQFF. CDR3 in DNA: TGTGCCAGCAGCGAAGTGGCAGGGACCTACAATGAGCAGTTCTTC.

The J gene is TRBJ2-7, the V gene TRBV12-3 or TRBV12-4; a weak D match, TRBD1 (5 bases). The end of the DNA aligns better with TRBJ2-5, so the J call may be wrong. This CDR3 region has 16 residues. Here the CDR3 reads CASSLIGQGRLETQYF. The CDR3 coding sequence is TGTGCCAGCAGTTTAATAGGGCAGGGTCGGTTGGAGACCCAGTACTTC.

The V and J genes are TRBV5-1 and TRBJ2-3; D not certain. Deletions cut 0 bases from V and 13 bases from J, with 12 bases between. The V gene's germline CDR1 is SGHRS and CDR2 YFSETQ. CDR3 length equals 12 residues. CDR3 residues: CASSLVGPEKYF. CDR3 sequence (DNA): TGCGCCAGCAGCTTGGTCGGGCCGGAAAAGTATTTT.

The CDR3 loop reads CASSSQVGAGVYNEQFF. CDR3 coding DNA: TGTGCCAGCAGCTCACAGGTCGGGGCGGGGGTCTACAATGAGCAGTTCTTC. The chain carries TRBV7-2 and TRBJ2-1; 7 positions match TRBD2. The length of the CDR3 is 17 residues. Unmatched junction bases numbered 12, after V lost 4 bases and J lost 3 bases. The germline CDR1 and CDR2 sequences are SGHTA and FQGNSA. The whole variable domain, filled in from reference TRBV7-2 and TRBJ2-1, reads GAGVSQSPSNKVTEKGKDVELRCDPISGHTALYWYRQSLGQGLEFLIYFQGNSAPDKSGLPSDRFSAERTGGSVSTLTIQRTQQEDSAVYLCASSSQVGAGVYNEQFFGPGTRLTVL.

This clonotype occurred once. The CDR3 DNA reads TGCGCCAGCAGATCGGACCCACAAGAGACCCAGTACTTC. Encoded protein: CASRSDPQETQYF. The V call is TRBV5-1, the J call TRBJ2-5; no clear D gene. Germline V gives CDR1 SGHRS, CDR2 YFSETQ. The CDR3 runs 13 residues. V gave up 5 bases and J gave up 2 bases, with 10 bases separating them.

This clonotype was observed a few times. The chain links TRBV6-2 or TRBV6-3 to TRBJ2-6; D uncertain. Germline lookup yields CDR1 MNHEY and CDR2 SVGEGT. The CDR3 consists of 12 residues. Deletions cut 8 bases from V and 4 bases from J, with 6 bases between. CDR3 DNA: TGTGCCAGCGCCGTCGGGGCCAACGTCCTGACTTTC. As protein: CASAVGANVLTF.

The genes are TRBV7-2 and TRBJ2-1; unclear D gene. Germline CDR1 is SGHTA and CDR2 is FQGNSA. V was pared by 5 bases and J by 0 bases, with 11 bases between. CDR3 size: 15 residues. CDR3 protein: CASSPDTSSYNEQFF. As DNA, the CDR3 is TGTGCCAGCAGCCCCGACACGAGCTCCTACAATGAGCAGTTCTTC.

This clonotype was detected only a few times. The V call is TRBV5-1, the J call TRBJ2-5; D may be TRBD1 (6 bases). Germline V gives CDR1 SGHRS, CDR2 YFSETQ. With 4 bases removed from V and 1 base from J, the gap between germline ends came to 17 bases. The CDR3 loop spans 16 amino acids. This CDR3 reads CASSTGIGRGQETQYF. The DNA for the CDR3 is TGCGCCAGCAGCACTGGGATAGGCAGGGGCCAAGAGACCCAGTACTTC. The complete variable domain, with remaining parts taken from reference TRBV5-1 and TRBJ2-5, reads KAGVTQTPRYLIKTRGQQVTLSCSPISGHRSVSWYQQTPGQGLQFLFEYFSETQRNKGNFPGRFSGRQFSNSRSEMNVSTLELGDSALYLCASSTGIGRGQETQYFGPGTRLLVL.

The gene calls are TRBV20-1 and TRBJ1-6, with TRBD1 identical over 8 bases. CDR1 is DFQATT, CDR2 SNEGSKA, per germline (reference sequence). J was trimmed by 5 bases and V by 0 bases; bases with no gene match: 3. The CDR3 length is 15 residues. The CDR3 protein is CSARDRGRDNSPLHF. DNA for the CDR3: TGCAGTGCTAGAGACAGGGGGCGCGATAATTCACCCCTCCACTTT.

The chain employs TRBV29-1 and TRBJ1-1; possibly TRBD1 for D (5 bases). V lost 2 bases and J 5 bases, leaving 12 bases between the germline ends. Per the germline V gene, CDR1 is SQVTM and CDR2 is ANQGSEA. The CDR3 loop spans 13 amino acids. This CDR3 reads CSVEIGARTEAFF. DNA for the CDR3: TGCAGCGTTGAAATAGGGGCGAGGACTGAAGCTTTCTTT.